These T cell receptor beta chains were read from a single sample in a study of technical replicates of blood from several donors. Clones were sequenced by immunoSEQ multiplex PCR, and TCRdb holds only the in-frame ones, with some missing. The table records more than 55,000 clones, around 91% of them present only once. Sequencing used T cells isolated from PBMCs. These receptors all come from a human donor in good health. CDR3s include the opening cysteine and the closing phenylalanine or tryptophan. The order of the fields is CDR3 DNA, CDR3 protein, clone size, J gene, V gene, D gene, CDR3 length. The D gene is left open where the match is weak. Rows give clone size only sometimes, using once, few, many, or a class for an expanded clone.

cdr3_nt: TGCGCCAGCAGCTTGGGGGCGACTAGCGGGAGGTCAGATACGCAGTATTTT
cdr3_aa: CASSLGATSGRSDTQYF
clone_size: NA
j_call: TRBJ2-3
v_call: TRBV5-1
d_call: TRBD2
cdr3_length: 17

cdr3_nt: TGCGCCAGCAGCATCTCAGGGGAGACAGATACGCAGTATTTT
cdr3_aa: CASSISGETDTQYF
clone_size: NA
j_call: TRBJ2-3
v_call: TRBV5-1
d_call: NA
cdr3_length: 14

cdr3_nt: TGTGCCAGCAGCTCCACGGGTACCAATGAGCAGTTCTTC
cdr3_aa: CASSSTGTNEQFF
clone_size: NA
j_call: TRBJ2-1
v_call: TRBV7-3
d_call: NA
cdr3_length: 13

cdr3_nt: TGTGCCAGTGGGACAGTTAGCAATCAGCCCCAGCATTTT
cdr3_aa: CASGTVSNQPQHF
clone_size: NA
j_call: TRBJ1-5
v_call: TRBV6-1
d_call: TRBD1
cdr3_length: 13

cdr3_nt: TGTGCCAGCAGCCCAGCGACTAGCGGGAGGGGAGGGGAGCAGTTCTTC
cdr3_aa: CASSPATSGRGGEQFF
clone_size: NA
j_call: TRBJ2-1
v_call: TRBV7-9
d_call: TRBD2
cdr3_length: 16

cdr3_nt: TGCAGCGCCTGGGACAGACATAGTGAAAAACTGTTTTTT
cdr3_aa: CSAWDRHSEKLFF
clone_size: NA
j_call: TRBJ1-4
v_call: TRBV29-1
d_call: TRBD1
cdr3_length: 13

cdr3_nt: TGTGCCAGCAGCCCCCGACAGGGTGAAAGCACAGATACGCAGTATTTT
cdr3_aa: CASSPRQGESTDTQYF
clone_size: NA
j_call: TRBJ2-3
v_call: TRBV9
d_call: TRBD1
cdr3_length: 16

cdr3_nt: TGTGCCAGCAGTGCCTCATTCCTGGCTGGCTACACCTTC
cdr3_aa: CASSASFLAGYTF
clone_size: NA
j_call: TRBJ1-2
v_call: TRBV6-1
d_call: NA
cdr3_length: 13

cdr3_nt: TGTGCCAGCAGCTTAGATGGACTAGCGGGAGATTACCAAGAGACCCAGTACTTC
cdr3_aa: CASSLDGLAGDYQETQYF
clone_size: NA
j_call: TRBJ2-5
v_call: TRBV11-2
d_call: TRBD2
cdr3_length: 18

cdr3_nt: TGTGCCAGCAGCGTAGAAGTTCGGGTGGGCAGGGCAGATGGCACCGGGGAGCTGTTTTTT
cdr3_aa: CASSVEVRVGRADGTGELFF
clone_size: once
j_call: TRBJ2-2
v_call: TRBV9
d_call: NA
cdr3_length: 20

cdr3_nt: TGTGCCAGCAGTTATTCCGGGACAGGGGCCTATGGCTACACCTTC
cdr3_aa: CASSYSGTGAYGYTF
clone_size: NA
j_call: TRBJ1-2
v_call: TRBV6-5
d_call: TRBD1
cdr3_length: 15

cdr3_nt: TGTGCCAGCTCCCCGTCTTTCCAGGGGGCTTACTCCTACGAGCAGTACTTC
cdr3_aa: CASSPSFQGAYSYEQYF
clone_size: NA
j_call: TRBJ2-7
v_call: TRBV18
d_call: TRBD1
cdr3_length: 17

cdr3_nt: TGCAGCTGTGGAAGGGGGTCCAATGAGCAGTTCTTC
cdr3_aa: CSCGRGSNEQFF
clone_size: NA
j_call: TRBJ2-1
v_call: TRBV29-1
d_call: NA
cdr3_length: 12

cdr3_nt: TGTGCCAGCAGCTTTTATCTCGCTGAAGCTTTCTTT
cdr3_aa: CASSFYLAEAFF
clone_size: NA
j_call: TRBJ1-1
v_call: TRBV11-2
d_call: NA
cdr3_length: 12

cdr3_nt: TGTGCCAGCAGTCCCCGCTATACAGGGGTTCGAGAGACCCAGTACTTC
cdr3_aa: CASSPRYTGVRETQYF
clone_size: NA
j_call: TRBJ2-5
v_call: TRBV27
d_call: TRBD1
cdr3_length: 16

cdr3_nt: TGTGCCAGCAGGACCGGGACAGGGTTCTACGAGCAGTACTTC
cdr3_aa: CASRTGTGFYEQYF
clone_size: NA
j_call: TRBJ2-7
v_call: TRBV27
d_call: TRBD1
cdr3_length: 14

cdr3_nt: TGTGCCACCAGCAGAGAGGGACAGGCGATGTACGAGCAGTACTTC
cdr3_aa: CATSREGQAMYEQYF
clone_size: NA
j_call: TRBJ2-7
v_call: TRBV15
d_call: TRBD1
cdr3_length: 15

cdr3_nt: TGTGCCATCAGTGGCCCCCCACAGGGTCGAAACTATGGCTACACCTTC
cdr3_aa: CAISGPPQGRNYGYTF
clone_size: NA
j_call: TRBJ1-2
v_call: TRBV10-3
d_call: NA
cdr3_length: 16

cdr3_nt: TGCGCCAGCAGCTTGGGGGGCAGGGCTTCCTACGAGCAGTACTTC
cdr3_aa: CASSLGGRASYEQYF
clone_size: once
j_call: TRBJ2-7
v_call: TRBV5-1
d_call: NA
cdr3_length: 15

cdr3_nt: TGCGCCAGCAGCTTGCAGCTTGAGACGGGAAATCAGCCCCAGCATTTT
cdr3_aa: CASSLQLETGNQPQHF
clone_size: NA
j_call: TRBJ1-5
v_call: TRBV5-1
d_call: NA
cdr3_length: 16

cdr3_nt: TGTGCCATCAGTGAGTCGGTGCGGTTAAATGAAAAACTGTTTTTT
cdr3_aa: CAISESVRLNEKLFF
clone_size: NA
j_call: TRBJ1-4
v_call: TRBV10-3
d_call: NA
cdr3_length: 15

cdr3_nt: TGTGCCAGCACCCCCCTCAACGTCCCGGGACAGGGACTAGCGGGTTTCGTTGCCATTCAGTACTTC
cdr3_aa: CASTPLNVPGQGLAGFVAIQYF
clone_size: NA
j_call: TRBJ2-4
v_call: TRBV21-1
d_call: NA
cdr3_length: 22

cdr3_nt: TGTGCCAGCAGTTCATTTAAAGGGGTCTATGGCTACACCTTC
cdr3_aa: CASSSFKGVYGYTF
clone_size: NA
j_call: TRBJ1-2
v_call: TRBV28
d_call: NA
cdr3_length: 14

cdr3_nt: TGTGCCAGCAGCTTAATGGGACAGGGTCCGATAGTGTTTTTT
cdr3_aa: CASSLMGQGPIVFF
clone_size: once
j_call: TRBJ1-4
v_call: TRBV7-2
d_call: TRBD1
cdr3_length: 14

cdr3_nt: TGTGCCAGCAGTACCTTTAAGGGAGGTTACGAGCAGTACTTC
cdr3_aa: CASSTFKGGYEQYF
clone_size: NA
j_call: TRBJ2-7
v_call: TRBV7-9
d_call: NA
cdr3_length: 14

cdr3_nt: TGTGCCAGCAGCTTCGGGACTAGCGGGAGCTCCTACGAGCAGTACTTC
cdr3_aa: CASSFGTSGSSYEQYF
clone_size: NA
j_call: TRBJ2-7
v_call: TRBV9
d_call: TRBD2
cdr3_length: 16

cdr3_nt: TGTGCCAGCAGCGTCGAGTTGAAGGTTGCAGGGGAAGATGGCTACACCTTC
cdr3_aa: CASSVELKVAGEDGYTF
clone_size: NA
j_call: TRBJ1-2
v_call: TRBV9
d_call: NA
cdr3_length: 17

cdr3_nt: TGTGCCAGCAGTGAAATCCGGGAAGCCTACAATGAGCAGTTCTTC
cdr3_aa: CASSEIREAYNEQFF
clone_size: few
j_call: TRBJ2-1
v_call: TRBV25-1
d_call: NA
cdr3_length: 15

cdr3_nt: TGTGCAAGTCGCTTAGTCGGTGGCTACACCTTC
cdr3_aa: CASRLVGGYTF
clone_size: NA
j_call: TRBJ1-2
v_call: TRBV12-2
d_call: NA
cdr3_length: 11

cdr3_nt: TGTGCCAGCAGTGAATGGCGGTTTGGAGCTTTCTTT
cdr3_aa: CASSEWRFGAFF
clone_size: NA
j_call: TRBJ1-1
v_call: TRBV6-1
d_call: NA
cdr3_length: 12

cdr3_nt: TGCGCCAGCAGCTACGAACCCGGGACAGGGGGAAACAAGAATGAGCAGTTCTTC
cdr3_aa: CASSYEPGTGGNKNEQFF
clone_size: NA
j_call: TRBJ2-1
v_call: TRBV5-1
d_call: TRBD1
cdr3_length: 18

cdr3_nt: TGTGCCAGCAGTTACGTGGCGGTGAACACTGAAGCTTTCTTT
cdr3_aa: CASSYVAVNTEAFF
clone_size: few
j_call: TRBJ1-1
v_call: TRBV6-5
d_call: NA
cdr3_length: 14

cdr3_nt: TGCGCCAGCAGCTTGGTTAGACAGGGACAAGAGACCCAGTACTTC
cdr3_aa: CASSLVRQGQETQYF
clone_size: NA
j_call: TRBJ2-5
v_call: TRBV5-1
d_call: TRBD1
cdr3_length: 15

cdr3_nt: TGTGCCAGCAGTTACTCGCGGTATAGCACAGATACGCAGTATTTT
cdr3_aa: CASSYSRYSTDTQYF
clone_size: NA
j_call: TRBJ2-3
v_call: TRBV6-5
d_call: NA
cdr3_length: 15

cdr3_nt: TGCGCCAGCAGCCGAGACCCAGACAGAGAAACCGGGGAGCTGTTTTTT
cdr3_aa: CASSRDPDRETGELFF
clone_size: NA
j_call: TRBJ2-2
v_call: TRBV4-1
d_call: NA
cdr3_length: 16

cdr3_nt: TGTGCCAGCAGCAAAGGCTTAAGGACACCCTACGAGCAGTACTTC
cdr3_aa: CASSKGLRTPYEQYF
clone_size: NA
j_call: TRBJ2-7
v_call: TRBV21-1
d_call: NA
cdr3_length: 15

cdr3_nt: TGTGCCAGCAGTTTACGTGGCAGCTCTGGAAACACCATATATTTT
cdr3_aa: CASSLRGSSGNTIYF
clone_size: NA
j_call: TRBJ1-3
v_call: TRBV27
d_call: NA
cdr3_length: 15

cdr3_nt: TGTGCCAGCAGCACACTAGCGGGAGGTTACGATACGCAGTATTTT
cdr3_aa: CASSTLAGGYDTQYF
clone_size: NA
j_call: TRBJ2-3
v_call: TRBV7-3
d_call: TRBD2
cdr3_length: 15

cdr3_nt: TGCGCCAGCAGCTCTTTAGCGGGAGGAAGAAACGAGCAGTACTTC
cdr3_aa: CASSSLAGGRNEQYF
clone_size: once
j_call: TRBJ2-7
v_call: TRBV5-1
d_call: TRBD2
cdr3_length: 15

cdr3_nt: TGTGCCAGTAGTATTATCCAACAGGGCTCCTACGAGCAGTACTTC
cdr3_aa: CASSIIQQGSYEQYF
clone_size: few
j_call: TRBJ2-7
v_call: TRBV19
d_call: NA
cdr3_length: 15

cdr3_nt: TGTGCCAGCAGCGGTCGCACAGGGAACGGGGCCAACGTCCTGACTTTC
cdr3_aa: CASSGRTGNGANVLTF
clone_size: NA
j_call: TRBJ2-6
v_call: TRBV9
d_call: NA
cdr3_length: 16

cdr3_nt: TGTGCCAGCAGCGCCACAGGGAGCTCTGGAAACACCATATATTTT
cdr3_aa: CASSATGSSGNTIYF
clone_size: NA
j_call: TRBJ1-3
v_call: TRBV9
d_call: NA
cdr3_length: 15

cdr3_nt: TGCGCCAGCAGCTTGGAGGCAGGGGTCCATCAGCCCCAGCATTTT
cdr3_aa: CASSLEAGVHQPQHF
clone_size: once
j_call: TRBJ1-5
v_call: TRBV5-1
d_call: NA
cdr3_length: 15

cdr3_nt: TGTGCCTGGAGTGTACTGGGGGGGGTCACAGATACGCAGTATTTT
cdr3_aa: CAWSVLGGVTDTQYF
clone_size: NA
j_call: TRBJ2-3
v_call: TRBV30
d_call: TRBD2
cdr3_length: 15

cdr3_nt: TGTGCCAGCAGCCAAGTAGCCCTGAGCTCCTACAATGAGCAGTTCTTC
cdr3_aa: CASSQVALSSYNEQFF
clone_size: NA
j_call: TRBJ2-1
v_call: TRBV4-2
d_call: NA
cdr3_length: 16

cdr3_nt: TGCGCCAGCAGTGAGTCAACCTGGGGCGGGAGCCTCAATGAGCAGTTCTTC
cdr3_aa: CASSESTWGGSLNEQFF
clone_size: NA
j_call: TRBJ2-1
v_call: TRBV10-2
d_call: TRBD2
cdr3_length: 17

cdr3_nt: TGCGCCAGCAGTCCCCCAGACAGGGACTTCACAGATACGCAGTATTTT
cdr3_aa: CASSPPDRDFTDTQYF
clone_size: NA
j_call: TRBJ2-3
v_call: TRBV23-1
d_call: NA
cdr3_length: 16

cdr3_nt: TGCGCCAGCAGCCAAGATACTTTCGGGGGGGGTTCAAGGGATACGCAGTATTTT
cdr3_aa: CASSQDTFGGGSRDTQYF
clone_size: NA
j_call: TRBJ2-3
v_call: TRBV4-3
d_call: TRBD2
cdr3_length: 18

cdr3_nt: TGTGCCAGCAGTTCGACACAGGGGGCTGGAAACACCATATATTTT
cdr3_aa: CASSSTQGAGNTIYF
clone_size: once
j_call: TRBJ1-3
v_call: TRBV28
d_call: TRBD1
cdr3_length: 15

cdr3_nt: TGCGCCAGCAGCCAGTACGACAGGGGCCCCAATCAGCCCCAGCATTTT
cdr3_aa: CASSQYDRGPNQPQHF
clone_size: NA
j_call: TRBJ1-5
v_call: TRBV4-1
d_call: TRBD1
cdr3_length: 16

cdr3_nt: TGCAGCGTGATACAGGGGTATCGGGGCAATGAGCAGTTCTTC
cdr3_aa: CSVIQGYRGNEQFF
clone_size: NA
j_call: TRBJ2-1
v_call: TRBV29-1
d_call: TRBD1
cdr3_length: 14

cdr3_nt: TGTGCCAGCAGCTTCAGGCAGATTAATGAAAAACTGTTTTTT
cdr3_aa: CASSFRQINEKLFF
clone_size: NA
j_call: TRBJ1-4
v_call: TRBV5-8
d_call: NA
cdr3_length: 14

cdr3_nt: TGTGCCAGCAGCTTAGACCGCGGGGGTTTTCATCAGCCCCAGCATTTT
cdr3_aa: CASSLDRGGFHQPQHF
clone_size: NA
j_call: TRBJ1-5
v_call: TRBV7-9
d_call: NA
cdr3_length: 16

cdr3_nt: TGTGCCAGCAGTAACTTCGGTGAGCAGTTCTTC
cdr3_aa: CASSNFGEQFF
clone_size: NA
j_call: TRBJ2-1
v_call: TRBV28
d_call: NA
cdr3_length: 11

cdr3_nt: TGTGCCAGCAGGCCCGGGATGGACTATGGCTACACCTTC
cdr3_aa: CASRPGMDYGYTF
clone_size: once
j_call: TRBJ1-2
v_call: TRBV2
d_call: NA
cdr3_length: 13

cdr3_nt: TGTGCCAGCAGTTTTGGGACTAGCGGCGGATATGAGCAGTTCTTC
cdr3_aa: CASSFGTSGGYEQFF
clone_size: NA
j_call: TRBJ2-1
v_call: TRBV6-5
d_call: TRBD2
cdr3_length: 15

cdr3_nt: TGCGCCAGCAGCTTGGCCGGGACAGGGAGGACCGGGGAGCTGTTTTTT
cdr3_aa: CASSLAGTGRTGELFF
clone_size: NA
j_call: TRBJ2-2
v_call: TRBV5-1
d_call: TRBD1
cdr3_length: 16

cdr3_nt: TGTGCCTGGACCACCGGGACAGGGTTAGGAAACACCATATATTTT
cdr3_aa: CAWTTGTGLGNTIYF
clone_size: NA
j_call: TRBJ1-3
v_call: TRBV30
d_call: TRBD1
cdr3_length: 15